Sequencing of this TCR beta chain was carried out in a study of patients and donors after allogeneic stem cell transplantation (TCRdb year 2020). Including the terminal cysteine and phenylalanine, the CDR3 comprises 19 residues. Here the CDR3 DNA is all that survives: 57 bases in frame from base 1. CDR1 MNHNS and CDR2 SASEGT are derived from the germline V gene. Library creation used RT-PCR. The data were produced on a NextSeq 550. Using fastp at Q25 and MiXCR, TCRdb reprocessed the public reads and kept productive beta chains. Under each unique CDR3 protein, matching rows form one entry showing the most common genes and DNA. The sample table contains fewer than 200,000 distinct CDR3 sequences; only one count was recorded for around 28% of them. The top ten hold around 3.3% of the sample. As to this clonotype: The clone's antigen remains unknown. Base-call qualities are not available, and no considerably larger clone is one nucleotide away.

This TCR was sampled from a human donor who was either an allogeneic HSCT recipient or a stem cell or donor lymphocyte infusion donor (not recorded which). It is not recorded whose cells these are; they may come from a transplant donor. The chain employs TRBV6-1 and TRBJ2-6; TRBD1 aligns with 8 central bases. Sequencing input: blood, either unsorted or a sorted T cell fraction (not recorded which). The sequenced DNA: TGTGCGACCTGGGCCGGGACAGGAGTACGATACTCTGGGGCCAACGTCCTGACTTTC. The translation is CATWAGTGVRYSGANVLTF.